Listed here are 32 T cell receptor beta chains from one sample, sequenced in a study of cytomegalovirus exposure and HLA in healthy donors. It was with 60 Vbeta and 13 Jbeta primers that the PCR ran. Sequenced by immunoSEQ multiplex PCR; TCRdb stores in-frame clones only, minus some. Found here are 110,000 or so clones, approximately 84% of them singletons; the top ten hold roughly 6%. The material sequenced was PBMCs. These receptors all come from a male donor in good health and CMV-seronegative.

This chain uses TRBV7-2 with TRBJ2-7; maybe TRBD1 (6 bases). V dropped 3 bases and J dropped 4 bases, with 16 bases sitting between them. Germline values: CDR1 SGHTA, CDR2 FQGNSA. This CDR3 has 15 amino acids. The CDR3, as DNA: TGTGCCAGCAGCTTCACAACCGGGACAACTTACGAGCAGTACTTC. Its translation is CASSFTTGTTYEQYF. Filled out from reference TRBV7-2 and TRBJ2-7, the complete variable domain reads GAGVSQSPSNKVTEKGKDVELRCDPISGHTALYWYRQSLGQGLEFLIYFQGNSAPDKSGLPSDRFSAERTGGSVSTLTIQRTQQEDSAVYLCASSFTTGTTYEQYFGPGTRLTVT.

J is TRBJ2-1 and V is TRBV30; 7 positions agree with TRBD1. This CDR3 is built from 14 residues. The germline gives CDR1 GTSNPN, CDR2 SVGIG (reference sequence). With V trimmed by 2 bases and J by 3 bases, 4 bases remained unmatched. The CDR3 loop reads CAWSRDSYYNEQFF. The CDR3 DNA sequence: TGTGCCTGGAGTCGGGACAGTTACTACAATGAGCAGTTCTTC.

The chain recombines TRBV7-2 with TRBJ2-1; possibly TRBD1 for D (5 bases). CDR1 and CDR2 (germline): SGHTA, FQGNSA. The CDR3 has 15 amino acids. Trimming left V 3 bases short and J 9 bases short, with 18 bases between. CDR3 residues: CASSFVWAPQGEQFF. Here the CDR3 DNA reads TGTGCCAGCAGCTTTGTCTGGGCCCCTCAGGGTGAGCAGTTCTTC.

The chain carries TRBV19 and TRBJ2-5, with unresolved D. Trimming pared 10 bases from V and 4 bases from J, leaving 13 bases between. This CDR3 contains 12 residues. Germline V gene lookup returns CDR1 LNHDA and CDR2 SQIVND (reference sequence). This CDR3 reads CATRQAGETQYF. The CDR3 DNA sequence: TGTGCCACCCGCCAGGCAGGAGAGACCCAGTACTTC.

The chain recombines TRBV9 with TRBJ2-1; TRBD2 aligns across 8 bases. Germline V gene sequence: CDR1 SGDLS, CDR2 YYNGEE. CDR3 length: 14 amino acids. Trimming took 0 bases from V and 12 from J; bases not matched to a gene: 8. The CDR3 loop reads CASSVEGPGGVQFF. CDR3 coding DNA: TGTGCCAGCAGCGTAGAAGGGCCGGGGGGGGTGCAGTTCTTC.

This clone was recorded once. J is TRBJ2-7 and V is TRBV27, with D tentatively TRBD1 (5 bases). CDR1 MNHEY and CDR2 SMNVEV come from the germline V gene (reference sequence). Trimming stripped 4 bases from V and 1 base from J, with 17 bases between. The CDR3 totals 16 residues. The CDR3 region is CASSSRQTINSYEQYF. CDR3 nucleotides: TGTGCCAGCAGTTCTCGACAGACCATTAATTCCTACGAGCAGTACTTC.

The chain recombines TRBV9 with TRBJ2-7, with 10 bases that match TRBD2. Germline V gene sequence: CDR1 SGDLS, CDR2 YYNGEE. The CDR3 extends over 16 amino acids. After removal of 4 bases from V and 6 bases from J, the junction contained 13 bases not matched to a gene. CDR3 protein: CASSFQAGGRLTEQYF. The CDR3 DNA is TGTGCCAGCAGCTTTCAAGCGGGAGGGCGTCTGACCGAGCAGTACTTC.

The rearrangement links TRBV6-5 to TRBJ1-5; the D is unclear. The CDR3 is 14 amino acids. V gave up 4 bases and J gave up 0 bases, with 7 bases separating them. CDR1 and CDR2 from the germline V gene are MNHEY and SVGAGI. CDR3 protein: CASSFGSSNQPQHF. In DNA form, the CDR3 reads TGTGCCAGCAGTTTCGGGTCTAGCAATCAGCCCCAGCATTTT.

The V gene is TRBV19, the J gene TRBJ2-2; 10 nucleotides align to TRBD1. CDR1 is LNHDA, CDR2 SQIVND, per germline (reference sequence). The CDR3 runs 16 residues. Trimming at V came to 6 bases and at J to 6 bases, leaving 10 bases not matched to a gene. CDR3 in amino acids: CASRRGGTGVAGELFF. The CDR3 DNA is TGTGCCAGTAGACGAGGTGGGACAGGGGTCGCCGGGGAGCTGTTTTTT.

The chain employs TRBV10-3 and TRBJ1-1; 8 bases match TRBD1. The trim removed 6 bases at V and 1 base at J, leaving 4 bases unmatched. Germline V gene data show CDR1 as ENHRY and CDR2 as SYGVKD. This CDR3 is 14 amino acids long. The CDR3 region has the DNA TGTGCCATCAGCGAGGGACAGGAGAACACTGAAGCTTTCTTT. It encodes CAISEGQENTEAFF.

The rearrangement uses TRBV28 and TRBJ1-1; D remains unclear. Germline V gene lookup returns CDR1 MDHEN and CDR2 SYDVKM. V was pared by 3 bases and J by 4 bases, with 3 bases between. This CDR3 has 11 residues. The CDR3 coding sequence is TGTGCCAGCAGTTTTCTCACTGAAGCTTTCTTT. It translates to CASSFLTEAFF.

V gene TRBV5-8 combines with J gene TRBJ2-1; 10 nucleotides match TRBD1. Trimming took 4 bases from V and 4 from J; bases not matched to a gene: 8. This CDR3 region has 16 residues. Per the germline V gene, CDR1 is SGHTS and CDR2 is YDEGEE. In DNA, the CDR3 is TGTGCCAGCAGCCGGAGAGACAGGGGGCTGTACAATGAGCAGTTCTTC. This sequence encodes CASSRRDRGLYNEQFF.

The chain employs TRBV19 and TRBJ1-1; D call uncertain. The germline V and J ends were trimmed by 4 bases and 4 bases, with 10 bases remaining between them. The germline gives CDR1 LNHDA, CDR2 SQIVND (reference sequence). The CDR3 has 13 residues. DNA of the CDR3: TGTGCCAGTAGTACCTACGTACGCACTGAAGCTTTCTTT. It specifies CASSTYVRTEAFF.

Here the CDR3 DNA reads TGTGCCAGCAGTTTTAGTAGACAGGGACAGCCCCAGCATTTT. Translating gives CASSFSRQGQPQHF. The genes are TRBV27 and TRBJ1-5; 7 bases map to TRBD1. V was clipped by 3 bases and J by 7 bases; unmatched bases: 6. Germline V gene data show CDR1 as MNHEY and CDR2 as SMNVEV (reference sequence). This CDR3 has 14 amino acids.

The chain couples TRBV9 to TRBJ1-2; D is unresolved. V was clipped by 3 bases and J by 3 bases, with 12 bases between them. This CDR3 has 14 residues. Germline lookup yields CDR1 SGDLS and CDR2 YYNGEE. The CDR3 loop is CASSDSMTDYGYTF. In DNA form, the CDR3 reads TGTGCCAGCAGCGATAGTATGACTGACTATGGCTACACCTTC.

V and J are TRBV2 and TRBJ2-5; D ambiguous. The DNA matches TRBJ2-7 better at its end, which makes the J call doubtful. CDR1 is SNHLY and CDR2 is FYNNEI in the germline V gene. The CDR3 runs 12 residues. CDR3 nucleotides: TGTGCCAGCATCGGAACAGCCTACGAGCAGTACTTC. Translation: CASIGTAYEQYF.

The V call is TRBV6-5, the J call TRBJ2-7; the D gene is possibly TRBD2 (6 bases). Germline V gives CDR1 MNHEY, CDR2 SVGAGI. The ends were cut back, 5 bases at V and 4 bases at J, with 18 bases in the middle. This CDR3 has 15 amino acids. The CDR3 nucleotides read TGTGCCAGCAGTCCCTACGGGGCTAGCGAGTACGAGCAGTACTTC. The encoded protein is CASSPYGASEYEQYF.

This sequence joins TRBV30 and TRBJ2-3; TRBD2 matches 14 bases. Germline V lookup: CDR1 GTSNPN, CDR2 SVGIG (reference sequence). V was pared by 0 bases and J by 4 bases, with 24 bases of the junction left unmatched. The CDR3 sequence is 23 residues long. CDR3 amino acids: CAWSVPRGMGTSGSLGFADTQYF. CDR3 in DNA: TGTGCCTGGAGTGTACCCAGGGGTATGGGGACTAGCGGGAGCTTAGGGTTCGCAGATACGCAGTATTTT. The full variable domain, in which reference TRBV30 and TRBJ2-3 provide the parts outside the CDR3, is SQTIHQWPATLVQPVGSPLSLECTVEGTSNPNLYWYRQAAGRGLQLLFYSVGIGQISSEVPQNLSASRPQDRQFILSSKKLLLSDSGFYLCAWSVPRGMGTSGSLGFADTQYFGPGTRLTVL.

This clone has just one count. The V gene is TRBV2, the J gene TRBJ1-2; D is unresolved. The germline gives CDR1 SNHLY, CDR2 FYNNEI. CDR3 size: 15 residues. Trimming stripped 1 base from V and 0 bases from J, with 9 bases between. CDR3 sequence (DNA): TGTGCCAGCAGTGAAGGGGCAGGTACTAACTATGGCTACACCTTC. As protein: CASSEGAGTNYGYTF.

This chain uses TRBV5-1 with TRBJ1-2; weak D call: TRBD1 (5 bases). The CDR3 is made up of 13 amino acids. With 0 bases removed from V and 2 bases from J, the gap between germline ends came to 5 bases. CDR1 SGHRS and CDR2 YFSETQ come from the germline V gene. Here the CDR3 DNA reads TGCGCCAGCAGCTTGGGACAGAACTATGGCTACACCTTC. Protein: CASSLGQNYGYTF.

The rearrangement links TRBV10-3 to TRBJ2-7; D may be TRBD2 (5 bases). Germline CDR1 and CDR2: ENHRY and SYGVKD. The CDR3 spans 15 residues. The V gene lost 4 bases and the J gene lost 0 bases, with 13 bases spanning the gap. CDR3 in amino acids: CAISAEDGFSYEQYF. CDR3 DNA sequence: TGTGCCATCAGTGCGGAGGACGGGTTCTCCTACGAGCAGTACTTC.

About this clone: Sequence at one end of the junction differs from germline and may be a read error. The chain combines TRBV7-9 with TRBJ2-4; possibly TRBD2 for D (5 bases). Germline V gene data show CDR1 as SEHNR and CDR2 as FQNEAQ (reference sequence). CDR3 length equals 16 residues. The CDR3 sequence: CSSSSSQEVAKNIQYF. CDR3 DNA: TGTTCCAGCAGCTCCTCCCAGGAGGTGGCCAAAAACATTCAGTACTTC.

The gene calls are TRBV11-2 and TRBJ1-1; D remains ambiguous. This CDR3 is 15 amino acids long. Trimming pared 1 base from V and 4 bases from J, leaving 13 bases between. Germline CDR1 reads SGHAT; CDR2 reads FQNNGV. The CDR3 DNA follows: TGTGCCAGCAGCTTAGCGGCGTCAGGTCGCACTGAAGCTTTCTTT. It codes for CASSLAASGRTEAFF. The full variable domain, completed using reference TRBV11-2 and TRBJ1-1, is EAGVAQSPRYKIIEKRQSVAFWCNPISGHATLYWYQQILGQGPKLLIQFQNNGVVDDSQLPKDRFSAERLKGVDSTLKIQPAKLEDSAVYLCASSLAASGRTEAFFGQGTRLTVV.

As concerns this clone: Compared with germline, one end of the junction differs, possibly owing to a read error. The chain combines TRBV7-9 with TRBJ2-5; the D is unclear. There are 15 residues in the CDR3. In germline, CDR1 is SEHNR, CDR2 FQNEAQ (reference sequence). The CDR3 region has the DNA TGTTCCAGCAGGCCCCCCCCGCGTCTGGGCGAGACCCAGTACTTC. This sequence encodes CSSRPPPRLGETQYF.

The chain recombines TRBV2 with TRBJ1-1, with TRBD1 identical over 9 bases. Looked up from germline, CDR1 is SNHLY and CDR2 is FYNNEI. This CDR3 is 14 amino acids long. V gave up 3 bases and J gave up 3 bases; unmatched junction bases: 2. The CDR3 nucleotides are TGTGCCAGCAGTGAGGGACAGGGAGACACTGAAGCTTTCTTT. It is translated as CASSEGQGDTEAFF.

The chain links TRBV5-4 to TRBJ1-4, with 8 positions matching TRBD1. The CDR3 contains 13 residues. V shed 2 bases and J 7 bases; nucleotides not matched to a gene: 1. Germline CDR1 is SGHNT and CDR2 is YYREEE (reference sequence). The CDR3 nucleotides read TGTGCCAGCAGCTTAGGACAGGGTGAAAAACTGTTTTTT. Translated: CASSLGQGEKLFF. Looking up the rest from reference TRBV5-4 and TRBJ1-4 gives the full variable domain: ETGVTQSPTHLIKTRGQQVTLRCSSQSGHNTVSWYQQALGQGPQFIFQYYREEENGRGNFPPRFSGLQFPNYSSELNVNALELDDSALYLCASSLGQGEKLFFGSGTQLSVL.

The chain has TRBV19 and TRBJ1-5, with D unresolved. There are 16 residues in the CDR3. Germline V gene data show CDR1 as LNHDA and CDR2 as SQIVND (reference sequence). The germline V and J ends were trimmed by 1 base and 2 bases, with 12 bases remaining between them. The CDR3 nucleotides read TGTGCCAGTAGTATAGCGGTACGGCAGGGCAATCAGCCCCAGCATTTT. Amino acid sequence: CASSIAVRQGNQPQHF.

The V and J genes are TRBV5-1 and TRBJ1-1; 9 bases line up with TRBD1. CDR3 length: 15 residues. V dropped 1 base and J dropped 6; count of bases not matched to a gene: 7. The germline CDR1 and CDR2 sequences are SGHRS and YFSETQ. For the CDR3, the DNA is TGCGCCAGCAGCTTGAAGGGACAGGGCTCGTCTGAAGCTTTCTTT. It encodes CASSLKGQGSSEAFF.

The gene calls are TRBV9 and TRBJ1-1; D possibly corresponds to TRBD1 (5 bases). In germline, CDR1 is SGDLS, CDR2 YYNGEE. V was trimmed by 1 base and J by 8 bases, leaving 15 bases between them. The CDR3 covers 14 residues. As DNA, the CDR3 is TGTGCCAGCAGCGTATCCGGAGCCAACAGGGAAGCTTTCTTT. It codes for CASSVSGANREAFF. Together with reference TRBV9 and TRBJ1-1, the CDR3 gives the full variable domain: DSGVTQTPKHLITATGQRVTLRCSPRSGDLSVYWYQQSLDQGLQFLIQYYNGEERAKGNILERFSAQQFPDLHSELNLSSLELGDSALYFCASSVSGANREAFFGQGTRLTVV.

The chain carries TRBV11-3 and TRBJ2-1, with TRBD1 as a possible D gene (6 bases). The CDR3 contains 14 residues. Between the trimmed V and J ends, which lost 3 bases and 2 bases, there was a span of 8 bases. The germline CDR1 and CDR2 sequences are SGHNT and YENEEA. The DNA of the CDR3 is TGTGCCAGCAGCTTTGAGGGGGCCTACAATGAGCAGTTCTTC. This sequence encodes CASSFEGAYNEQFF.

The chain couples TRBV4-3 to TRBJ1-3; D gene unclear. CDR3 length: 14 amino acids. Germline V gene sequence: CDR1 LGHNA, CDR2 YSLEER. V lost 0 bases and J lost 4, with 7 bases in between. The CDR3 region is CASSQDYQGNTIYF. CDR3 DNA sequence: TGCGCCAGCAGCCAAGATTACCAGGGAAACACCATATATTTT.

This chain links TRBV5-6 with TRBJ2-2; tentatively, D is TRBD2 (6 bases). Germline V gives CDR1 SGHDT, CDR2 YYEEEE. V dropped 5 bases and J dropped 4 bases, with 12 bases sitting between them. The CDR3 runs to 14 residues. The CDR3 nucleotides read TGTGCCAGCAGGTTTGGGCGGGGCACCGGGGAGCTGTTTTTT. As protein: CASRFGRGTGELFF.